This section outlines one T cell receptor beta chain sequence together with its context. This specimen belongs to a study of technical replicates of blood from a few donors. Profiled with immunoSEQ multiplex PCR; TCRdb holds only in-frame clones, not every one. Here the sample spans roughly 66,000 clones, approximately 84% being singletons. V was cut by 6 bases and J by 3 bases, with 18 bases left in between. The CDR3 has 15 amino acids. Germline V lookup: CDR1 SGHRS, CDR2 YFSETQ. This rearrangement joins TRBV5-1 to TRBJ1-1; maybe TRBD1 (6 bases). Sequencing was performed on PBMCs. This TCR was sampled from a human donor in good health. Some clones in this sample may be carry-over from other donors' samples. This CDR3 reads CASTPGGGLDTEAFF. CDR3 nucleotide sequence: TGCGCCAGCACCCCTGGCGGGGGGCTGGACACTGAAGCTTTCTTT. The full variable domain, with the rest looked up from reference TRBV5-1 and TRBJ1-1, is KAGVTQTPRYLIKTRGQQVTLSCSPISGHRSVSWYQQTPGQGLQFLFEYFSETQRNKGNFPGRFSGRQFSNSRSEMNVSTLELGDSALYLCASTPGGGLDTEAFFGQGTRLTVV.